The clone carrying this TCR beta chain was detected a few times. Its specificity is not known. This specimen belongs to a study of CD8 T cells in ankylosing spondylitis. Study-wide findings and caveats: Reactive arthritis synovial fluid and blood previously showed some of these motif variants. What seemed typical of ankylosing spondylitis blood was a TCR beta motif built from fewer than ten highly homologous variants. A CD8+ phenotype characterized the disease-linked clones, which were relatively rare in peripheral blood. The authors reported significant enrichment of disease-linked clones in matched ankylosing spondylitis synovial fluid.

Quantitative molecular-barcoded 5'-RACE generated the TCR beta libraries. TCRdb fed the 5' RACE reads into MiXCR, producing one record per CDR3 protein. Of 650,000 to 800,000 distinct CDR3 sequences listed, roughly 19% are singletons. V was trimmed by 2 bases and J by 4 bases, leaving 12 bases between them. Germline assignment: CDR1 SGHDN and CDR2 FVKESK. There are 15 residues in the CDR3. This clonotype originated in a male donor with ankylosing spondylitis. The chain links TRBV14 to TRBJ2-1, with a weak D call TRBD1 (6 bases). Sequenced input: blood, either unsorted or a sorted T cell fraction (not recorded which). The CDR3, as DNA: TGTGCCAGCAGCCAACTAACAGGGCGATACAATGAGCAGTTCTTC. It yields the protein CASSQLTGRYNEQFF. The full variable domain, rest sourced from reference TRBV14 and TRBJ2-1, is EAGVTQFPSHSVIEKGQTVTLRCDPISGHDNLYWYRRVMGKEIKFLLHFVKESKQDESGMPNNRFLAERTGGTYSTLKVQPAELEDSGVYFCASSQLTGRYNEQFFGPGTRLTVL.